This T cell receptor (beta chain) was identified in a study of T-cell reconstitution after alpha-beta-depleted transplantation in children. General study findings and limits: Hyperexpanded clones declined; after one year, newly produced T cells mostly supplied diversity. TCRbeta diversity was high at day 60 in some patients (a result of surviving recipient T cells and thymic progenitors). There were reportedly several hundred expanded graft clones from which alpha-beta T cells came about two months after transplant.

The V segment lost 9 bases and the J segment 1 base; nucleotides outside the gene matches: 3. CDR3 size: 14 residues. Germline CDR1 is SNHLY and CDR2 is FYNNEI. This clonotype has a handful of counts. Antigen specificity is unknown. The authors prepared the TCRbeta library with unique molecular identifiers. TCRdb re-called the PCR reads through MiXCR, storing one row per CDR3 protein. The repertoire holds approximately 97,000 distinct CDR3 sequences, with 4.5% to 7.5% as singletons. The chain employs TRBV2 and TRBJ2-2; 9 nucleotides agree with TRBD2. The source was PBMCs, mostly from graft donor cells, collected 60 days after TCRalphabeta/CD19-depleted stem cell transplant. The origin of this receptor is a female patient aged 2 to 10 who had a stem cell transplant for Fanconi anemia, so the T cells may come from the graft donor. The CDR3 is CARKREVNTGELFF. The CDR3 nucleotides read TGTGCCAGAAAGCGGGAGGTGAACACCGGGGAGCTGTTTTTT. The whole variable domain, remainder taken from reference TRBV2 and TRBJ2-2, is EPEVTQTPSHQVTQMGQEVILRCVPISNHLYFYWYRQILGQKVEFLVSFYNNEISEKSEIFDDQFSVERPDGSNFTLKIRSTKLEDSAMYFCARKREVNTGELFFGEGSRLTVL.